The 18 T cell receptor beta chains listed next were all sequenced from one sample in a study of T cell responses to AZD1222 COVID-19 vaccine. Some clones are missing from TCRdb's copy, which holds only in-frame ones; the method was immunoSEQ multiplex PCR. The table shows about 140,000 clones, with roughly 90% occurring only once. The sample was peripheral blood, taken 28 days after the second AZD1222 dose. The receptors were sampled from an adult who received the AZD1222 COVID-19 vaccine.

This chain links TRBV7-2 with TRBJ1-1, with a weak D call TRBD1 (6 bases). CDR3 length equals 16 residues. Per the germline V gene, CDR1 is SGHTA and CDR2 is FQGNSA. V was cut by 0 bases and J by 4 bases, with 15 bases left in between. CDR3 protein: CASSLAFNRVGTEAFF. The DNA of the CDR3 is TGTGCCAGCAGCTTAGCCTTCAACAGGGTCGGCACTGAAGCTTTCTTT. Drawing the rest from reference TRBV7-2 and TRBJ1-1, the complete variable domain is GAGVSQSPSNKVTEKGKDVELRCDPISGHTALYWYRQSLGQGLEFLIYFQGNSAPDKSGLPSDRFSAERTGGSVSTLTIQRTQQEDSAVYLCASSLAFNRVGTEAFFGQGTRLTVV.

This chain links TRBV28 with TRBJ1-2; 8 nucleotides match TRBD1. CDR1 is MDHEN, CDR2 SYDVKM, per germline. The CDR3 has 16 residues. With 3 bases clipped from V and 4 bases from J, the junction kept 10 bases outside the gene matches. CDR3 in DNA: TGTGCCAGCAGTTTTATCGGGACAGGTAGAATCTATGGCTACACCTTC. It encodes CASSFIGTGRIYGYTF.

This chain links TRBV25-1 with TRBJ2-6, with 8 bases aligning to TRBD1. CDR1 is MGHDK and CDR2 is SYGVNS in the germline V gene. The CDR3 length is 18 residues. V was clipped by 1 base and J by 4 bases; unmatched bases: 9. In DNA form, the CDR3 reads TGTGCCAGCAGTGAATCACGGACAGGGCTCGTCGGGGCCAACGTCCTGACTTTC. It encodes CASSESRTGLVGANVLTF.

The chain recombines TRBV28 with TRBJ1-3; the D is unclear. This CDR3 spans 14 amino acids. Germline loops: CDR1 MDHEN, CDR2 SYDVKM. Trimming removed 6 bases at V and 5 bases at J, with 14 bases between. The CDR3 DNA is TGTGCCAGCAGCCCTTGGGCGGGTAGAAACACCATATATTTT. Residues: CASSPWAGRNTIYF. Full variable domain (missing parts from reference TRBV28 and TRBJ1-3): DVKVTQSSRYLVKRTGEKVFLECVQDMDHENMFWYRQDPGLGLRLIYFSYDVKMKEKGDIPEGYSVSREKKERFSLILESASTNQTSMYLCASSPWAGRNTIYFGEGSWLTVV.

The genes are TRBV23-1 and TRBJ2-1; 11 bases match TRBD1. TRBV23-1 counts as an open reading frame of uncertain function. The J segment lost 3 bases and the V segment lost 0 bases, leaving 4 bases of the junction unmatched. The CDR3 spans 17 residues. CDR3 residues: CASSQSSGQGDYNEQFF. In nucleotides, the CDR3 is TGCGCCAGCAGTCAATCGTCGGGACAGGGGGACTACAATGAGCAGTTCTTC.

This chain joins TRBV28 and TRBJ1-1, with a possible D match to TRBD1 (6 bases). Germline CDR1 is MDHEN and CDR2 is SYDVKM. Trimming shortened V by 6 bases and J by 6 bases, and 17 bases separated the two germline ends. The CDR3 spans 14 residues. DNA for the CDR3: TGTGCCAGCAGCTTGCGACAGGTTATCGCTGAAGCTTTCTTT. Encoded protein: CASSLRQVIAEAFF. Full variable domain (rest looked up from reference TRBV28 and TRBJ1-1): DVKVTQSSRYLVKRTGEKVFLECVQDMDHENMFWYRQDPGLGLRLIYFSYDVKMKEKGDIPEGYSVSREKKERFSLILESASTNQTSMYLCASSLRQVIAEAFFGQGTRLTVV.

This rearrangement joins TRBV15 to TRBJ2-5; 8 nucleotides match TRBD2. The ends lost 1 base at V and 5 bases at J; junction bases unmatched: 3. The CDR3 is 14 residues long. The germline V gene encodes CDR1 LNHNV and CDR2 YYDKDF (reference sequence). The CDR3 region is CATSRAGGPETQYF. CDR3 in DNA: TGTGCCACCAGCAGAGCGGGAGGGCCCGAGACCCAGTACTTC.

The gene calls are TRBV27 and TRBJ1-6; possible D gene TRBD1, 6 bases. Germline V gives CDR1 MNHEY, CDR2 SMNVEV (reference sequence). The CDR3 runs 16 residues. V gave up 5 bases and J gave up 0 bases, with 11 bases separating them. The chain's CDR3 is CASSSQQGSYNSPLHF. CDR3 in DNA: TGTGCCAGCAGTAGCCAACAGGGCTCCTATAATTCACCCCTCCACTTT.

V usage is TRBV24-1 and J usage is TRBJ2-1, with D perhaps matching TRBD1 (7 bases). Trimming removed 9 bases at V and 7 bases at J, with 15 bases between. There are 13 residues in the CDR3. The germline V gene has CDR1 KGHDR and CDR2 SFDVKD. The CDR3 DNA reads TGTGCCACCCGTGGAGGGGGCATGAATGAGCAGTTCTTC. This codes for CATRGGGMNEQFF.

This clone has only a few counts. The J gene is TRBJ1-2, the V gene TRBV4-3; D gene ambiguous. Trimming shortened V by 0 bases and J by 5 bases, and 10 bases separated the two germline ends. Germline CDR1 LGHNA, CDR2 YSLEER. The CDR3 covers 14 residues. CDR3 loop: CASSQEKSRYGYTF. The CDR3 DNA follows: TGCGCCAGCAGCCAAGAGAAGTCGAGGTATGGCTACACCTTC.

The CDR3: CASSLGVNTEAFF. CDR3 coding DNA: TGTGCCAGCAGTTTAGGTGTGAACACTGAAGCTTTCTTT. The V and J genes are TRBV28 and TRBJ1-1; D remains ambiguous. Trimming left V 2 bases short and J 0 bases short, with 4 bases between. The CDR3 length is 13 residues. CDR1 and CDR2 from the germline V gene are MDHEN and SYDVKM.

CDR3 amino acids: CASSQTGQSREQYF. The CDR3 DNA sequence: TGTGCCAGCAGCCAAACCGGACAGAGCCGGGAGCAGTACTTC. The chain couples TRBV3-1 (or the pseudogene TRBV3-2) to TRBJ2-7; possibly TRBD1 for D (6 bases). Between the trimmed V and J ends, which lost 2 bases and 7 bases, there was a span of 15 bases. The CDR3 length is 14 residues. Germline V gives CDR1 LGHDT, CDR2 YNNKEL (reference sequence).

This rearrangement joins TRBV4-2 to TRBJ2-7, with a tentative D call TRBD2 (5 bases). CDR3 length: 14 residues. V lost 0 bases, J lost 6 bases, and 12 bases lay in between. The V gene's germline CDR1 is LGHNA and CDR2 YNFKEQ. The DNA for the CDR3 is TGTGCCAGCAGCCAAGATAGGAAGGCGGGCGAGCAGTACTTC. It is translated as CASSQDRKAGEQYF.

This clone has only one observation. The rearrangement uses TRBV5-1 and TRBJ1-1, with 8 bases aligning to TRBD1. Germline CDR1 is SGHRS and CDR2 is YFSETQ. This CDR3 contains 15 residues. V lost 2 bases, J lost 4 bases, and 7 bases stayed unmatched. The CDR3 DNA follows: TGCGCCAGCAGCTTAGTAACCGGGACAGGCACTGAAGCTTTCTTT. Encoded protein: CASSLVTGTGTEAFF.

The chain has TRBV15 and TRBJ2-1; D perhaps matches TRBD2 (5 bases). Trimming removed 8 bases from V and 3 bases from J, with 14 bases in between. CDR3 length equals 14 residues. Germline-derived CDR1 and CDR2 are LNHNV and YYDKDF (reference sequence). The CDR3 sequence: CATRRGADYNEQFF. CDR3 in DNA: TGTGCCACCCGTAGAGGAGCGGACTACAATGAGCAGTTCTTC.

The count of this clone is one. V is TRBV28 and J is TRBJ2-1; TRBD2 might be the D (5 bases). This CDR3 region has 14 residues. Germline V gene data show CDR1 as MDHEN and CDR2 as SYDVKM. The V and J ends lost 10 bases and 6 bases respectively, with 19 bases between them. The CDR3 nucleotides read TGTGCCATCCCTGGTGGAGGACCCACCAATGAGCAGTTCTTC. This translates into CAIPGGGPTNEQFF.

The chain joins TRBV9 to TRBJ2-2, with D perhaps given as TRBD1 or TRBD2 (5 bases each). Trimming took off 2 bases at V and 0 bases at J, with 8 bases between the two ends. The CDR3 loop spans 15 amino acids. The germline V gene has CDR1 SGDLS and CDR2 YYNGEE. The CDR3 sequence is CASSVQGANTGELFF. CDR3 bases: TGTGCCAGCAGCGTTCAGGGAGCGAACACCGGGGAGCTGTTTTTT.

The J gene is TRBJ1-1, the V gene TRBV3-1 (or the pseudogene TRBV3-2), with a tentative D call TRBD1 (6 bases). Germline values: CDR1 LGHDT, CDR2 YNNKEL (reference sequence). CDR3 size: 18 residues. Trimming cost V 1 base and J 1 base, with 19 bases left between them. Here the CDR3 DNA reads TGTGCCAGCAGCCAAGTTCAGAGGCCGACAGGCTCGAACACTGAAGCTTTCTTT. It translates to CASSQVQRPTGSNTEAFF.